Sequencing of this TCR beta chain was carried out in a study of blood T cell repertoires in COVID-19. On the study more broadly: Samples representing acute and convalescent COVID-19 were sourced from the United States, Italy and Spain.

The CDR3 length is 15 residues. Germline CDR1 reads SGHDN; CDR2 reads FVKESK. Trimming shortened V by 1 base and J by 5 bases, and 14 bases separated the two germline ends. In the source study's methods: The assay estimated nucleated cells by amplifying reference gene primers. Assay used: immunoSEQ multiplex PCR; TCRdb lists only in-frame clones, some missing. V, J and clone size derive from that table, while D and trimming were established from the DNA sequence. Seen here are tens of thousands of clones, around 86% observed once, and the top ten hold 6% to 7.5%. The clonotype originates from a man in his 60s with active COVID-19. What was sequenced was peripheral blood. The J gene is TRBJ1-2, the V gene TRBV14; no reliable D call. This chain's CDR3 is CASSQGIDLRYGYTF. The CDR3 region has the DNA TGTGCCAGCAGCCAAGGGATAGATTTGCGGTATGGCTACACCTTC.